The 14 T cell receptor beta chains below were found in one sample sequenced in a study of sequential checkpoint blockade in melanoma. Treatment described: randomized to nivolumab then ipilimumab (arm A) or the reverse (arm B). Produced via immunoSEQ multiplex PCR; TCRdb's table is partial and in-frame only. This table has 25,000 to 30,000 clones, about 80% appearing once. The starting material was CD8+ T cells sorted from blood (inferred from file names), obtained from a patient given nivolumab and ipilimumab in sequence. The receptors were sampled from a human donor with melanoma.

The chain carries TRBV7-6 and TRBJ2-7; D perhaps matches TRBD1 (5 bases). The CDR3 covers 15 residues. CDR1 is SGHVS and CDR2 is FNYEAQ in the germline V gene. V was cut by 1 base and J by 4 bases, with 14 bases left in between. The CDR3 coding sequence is TGTGCCAGCAGCTTAGGAGGTGGCAGGGATTACGAGCAGTACTTC. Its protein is CASSLGGGRDYEQYF.

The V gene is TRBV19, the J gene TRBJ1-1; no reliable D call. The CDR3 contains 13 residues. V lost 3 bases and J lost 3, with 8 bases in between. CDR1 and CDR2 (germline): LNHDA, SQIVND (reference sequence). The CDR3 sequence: CASSIPGYTEAFF. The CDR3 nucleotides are TGTGCCAGTAGTATTCCGGGGTACACTGAAGCTTTCTTT.

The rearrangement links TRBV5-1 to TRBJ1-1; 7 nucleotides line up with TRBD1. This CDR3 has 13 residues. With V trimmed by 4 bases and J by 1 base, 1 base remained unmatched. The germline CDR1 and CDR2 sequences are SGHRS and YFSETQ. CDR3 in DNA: TGCGCCAGCAGCCGACAGGGGAACACTGAAGCTTTCTTT. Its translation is CASSRQGNTEAFF.

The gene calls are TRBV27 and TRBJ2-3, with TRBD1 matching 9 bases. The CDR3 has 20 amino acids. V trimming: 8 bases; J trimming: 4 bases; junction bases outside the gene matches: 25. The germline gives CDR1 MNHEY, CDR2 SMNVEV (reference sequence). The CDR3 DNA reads TGTGCCAGCGGGGGGACAGGGTTTTATCGTCTACCCCCTGCCGCAGATACGCAGTATTTT. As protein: CASGGTGFYRLPPAADTQYF.

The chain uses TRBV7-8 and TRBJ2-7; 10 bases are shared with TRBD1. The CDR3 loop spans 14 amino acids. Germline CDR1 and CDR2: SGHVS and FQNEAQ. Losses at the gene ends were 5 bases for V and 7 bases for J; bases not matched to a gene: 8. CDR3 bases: TGTGCCAGCAGCCCCCGACAGGGGGCGATTGAGCAGTACTTC. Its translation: CASSPRQGAIEQYF.

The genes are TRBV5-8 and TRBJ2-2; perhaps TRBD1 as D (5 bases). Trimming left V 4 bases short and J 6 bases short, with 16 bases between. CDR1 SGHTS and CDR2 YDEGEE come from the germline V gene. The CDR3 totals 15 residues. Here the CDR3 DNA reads TGTGCCAGCAGCCTCAGACAGTACGCGGCCGGGGAGCTGTTTTTT. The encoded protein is CASSLRQYAAGELFF.

CDR3: CASRIGGDEQFF. CDR3 in DNA: TGTGCCAGCAGAATCGGGGGTGATGAGCAGTTCTTC. This chain joins TRBV7-9 and TRBJ2-1; perhaps TRBD2 as D (6 bases). This CDR3 has 12 amino acids. Germline assignment: CDR1 SEHNR and CDR2 FQNEAQ (reference sequence). V was pared by 6 bases and J by 8 bases, with 11 bases between.

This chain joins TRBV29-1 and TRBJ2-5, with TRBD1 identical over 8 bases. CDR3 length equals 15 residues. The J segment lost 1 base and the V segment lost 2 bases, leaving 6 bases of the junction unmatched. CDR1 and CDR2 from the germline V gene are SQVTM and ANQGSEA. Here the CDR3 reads CSVESIQGGQETQYF. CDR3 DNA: TGCAGCGTTGAAAGTATACAGGGGGGCCAAGAGACCCAGTACTTC.

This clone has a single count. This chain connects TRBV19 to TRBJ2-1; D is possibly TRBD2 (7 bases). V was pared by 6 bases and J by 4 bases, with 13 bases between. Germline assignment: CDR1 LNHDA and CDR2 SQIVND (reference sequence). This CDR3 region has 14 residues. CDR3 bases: TGTGCCAGTAGACGGGGGGCCTTATACAATGAGCAGTTCTTC. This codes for CASRRGALYNEQFF.

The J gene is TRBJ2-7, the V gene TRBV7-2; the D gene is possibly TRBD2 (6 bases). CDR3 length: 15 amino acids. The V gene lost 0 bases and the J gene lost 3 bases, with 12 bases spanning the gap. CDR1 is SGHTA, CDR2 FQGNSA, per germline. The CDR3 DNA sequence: TGTGCCAGCAGCTTAGCGGCTGGGGGAGGCTACGAGCAGTACTTC. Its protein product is CASSLAAGGGYEQYF.

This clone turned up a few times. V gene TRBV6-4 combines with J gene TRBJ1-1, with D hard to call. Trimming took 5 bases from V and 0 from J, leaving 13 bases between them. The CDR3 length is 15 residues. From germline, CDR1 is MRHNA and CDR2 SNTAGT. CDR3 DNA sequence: TGTGCCAGCAGTCCTCTGACAAGTATGAACACTGAAGCTTTCTTT. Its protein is CASSPLTSMNTEAFF.

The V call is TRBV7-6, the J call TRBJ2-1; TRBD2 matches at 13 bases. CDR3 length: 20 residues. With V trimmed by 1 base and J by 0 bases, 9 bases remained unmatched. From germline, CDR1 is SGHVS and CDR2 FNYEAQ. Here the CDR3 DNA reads TGTGCCAGCAGCTTAGAGACTAGCGGGGGGCCCCCCGTCTCCTACAATGAGCAGTTCTTC. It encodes CASSLETSGGPPVSYNEQFF. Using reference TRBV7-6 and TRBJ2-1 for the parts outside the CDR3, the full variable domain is GAGVSQSPRYKVTKRGQDVALRCDPISGHVSLYWYRQALGQGPEFLTYFNYEAQQDKSGLPNDRFSAERPEGSISTLTIQRTEQRDSAMYRCASSLETSGGPPVSYNEQFFGPGTRLTVL.

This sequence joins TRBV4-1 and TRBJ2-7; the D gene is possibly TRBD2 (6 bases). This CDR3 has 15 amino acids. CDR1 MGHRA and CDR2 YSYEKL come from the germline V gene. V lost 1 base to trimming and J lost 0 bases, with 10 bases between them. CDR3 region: CASSQVLGGSYEQYF. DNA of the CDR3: TGCGCCAGCAGCCAAGTCCTCGGGGGCTCCTACGAGCAGTACTTC.

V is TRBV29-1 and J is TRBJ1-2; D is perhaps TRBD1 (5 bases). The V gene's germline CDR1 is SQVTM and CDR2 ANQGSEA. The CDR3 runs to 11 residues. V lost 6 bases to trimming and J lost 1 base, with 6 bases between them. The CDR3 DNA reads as TGCAGCGTACAGGTTAACTATGGCTACACCTTC. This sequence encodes CSVQVNYGYTF.